The sequence of this T cell receptor beta chain was determined in a study of blood T cells in healthy people across ages. V gave up 3 bases and J gave up 11 bases; unmatched junction bases: 14. The CDR3 has 15 amino acids. PCR was performed a second time for 7 to 11 cycles using a sample-barcoded 5' primer and a J-beta primer mix. TCRdb used MiXCR to reprocess the 5' RACE reads, holding one entry per CDR3 protein. The sample has around 1.5 million distinct CDR3 sequences, approximately 40% seen once. The sequenced material came from blood. The sequence was collected from a woman between 18 and 29 years old in good health. The V and J genes are TRBV12-3 or TRBV12-4 and TRBJ2-5, with 8 bases fitting TRBD2. CDR3 bases: TGTGCCAGCAGTTTTTTACAGCGGGAGCGGCGGGAGCAGTACTTC. It is translated as CASSFLQRERREQYF.